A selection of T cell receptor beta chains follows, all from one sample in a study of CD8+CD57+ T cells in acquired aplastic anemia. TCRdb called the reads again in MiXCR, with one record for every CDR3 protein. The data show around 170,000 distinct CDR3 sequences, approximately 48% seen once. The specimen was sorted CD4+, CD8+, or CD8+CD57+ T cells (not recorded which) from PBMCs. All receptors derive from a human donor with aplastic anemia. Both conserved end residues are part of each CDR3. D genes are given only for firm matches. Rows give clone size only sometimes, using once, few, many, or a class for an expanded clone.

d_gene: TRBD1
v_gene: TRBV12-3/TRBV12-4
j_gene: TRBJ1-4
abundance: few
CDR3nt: TGTGCCAGCAGAAGGGGGCCGGGGCCCGAAAAACTGTTTTTT
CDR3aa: CASRRGPGPEKLFF

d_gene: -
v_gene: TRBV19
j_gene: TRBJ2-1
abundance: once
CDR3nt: TGTGCCAGTAGTACCGGACTGGTTTCCTACAATGAGCAGTTCTTC
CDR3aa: CASSTGLVSYNEQFF

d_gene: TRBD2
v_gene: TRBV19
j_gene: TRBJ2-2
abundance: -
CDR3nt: TGTGCCAGTAGTACTAGCGGGGGCGCCGTGGGAGGGGAGCTGTTTTTT
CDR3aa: CASSTSGGAVGGELFF

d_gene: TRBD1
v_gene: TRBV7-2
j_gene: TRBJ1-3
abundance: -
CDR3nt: TGTGCCAGCAGCCCTCGGACAGGGGCTGGAAACACCATATATTTT
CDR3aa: CASSPRTGAGNTIYF

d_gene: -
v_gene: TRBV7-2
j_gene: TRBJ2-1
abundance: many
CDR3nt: TGTGCCAGCAGCTTACAGTCAGGGTGGGGCGAGCAGTTCTTC
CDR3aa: CASSLQSGWGEQFF

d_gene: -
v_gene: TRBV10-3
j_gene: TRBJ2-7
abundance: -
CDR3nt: TGTGCCATCAGCCCCCAAGGGGCCGGAGGCGAGCAGTACTTC
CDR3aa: CAISPQGAGGEQYF

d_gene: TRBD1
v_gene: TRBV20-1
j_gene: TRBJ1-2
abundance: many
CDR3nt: TGCAGTGCTTTTGACAGGGATAACTATGGCTACACCTTC
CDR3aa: CSAFDRDNYGYTF

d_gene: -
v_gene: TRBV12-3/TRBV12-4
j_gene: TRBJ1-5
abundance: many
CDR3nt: TGTGCCAGCAGGGCCTTCGGGTCCCAGTGGCCCCAGCATTTT
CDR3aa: CASRAFGSQWPQHF

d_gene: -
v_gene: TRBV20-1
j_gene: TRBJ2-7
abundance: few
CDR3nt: TGCAGTGCTAGAGATTCAAGGGACTGGTCGTACGAGCAGTACTTC
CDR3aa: CSARDSRDWSYEQYF

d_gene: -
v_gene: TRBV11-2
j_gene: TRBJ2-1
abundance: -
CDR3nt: TGTGCCAGCAGCTTAGGACGGAGGGCGGGCCCCTACAATGAGCAGTTCTTC
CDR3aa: CASSLGRRAGPYNEQFF

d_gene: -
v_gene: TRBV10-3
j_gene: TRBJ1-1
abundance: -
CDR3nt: TGCGCCATCAGCGCGAGGGGAGCTGAAGCTTTCTTT
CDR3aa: CAISARGAEAFF

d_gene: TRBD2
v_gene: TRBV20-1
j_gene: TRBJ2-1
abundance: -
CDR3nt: TGCAGTGCTTGGAAACTAGCGGGTCACAATGAGCAGTTCTTC
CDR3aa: CSAWKLAGHNEQFF

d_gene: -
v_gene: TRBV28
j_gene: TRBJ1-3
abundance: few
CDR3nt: TGTGCCAGCAGCCTAGAACAGGGTAGACAAGGAAACACCATATATTTT
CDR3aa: CASSLEQGRQGNTIYF

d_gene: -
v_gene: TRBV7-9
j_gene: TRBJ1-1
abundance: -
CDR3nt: TGTGCCAGCAGCTCCACAGGGAGGACTGAAGCTTTCTTT
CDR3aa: CASSSTGRTEAFF

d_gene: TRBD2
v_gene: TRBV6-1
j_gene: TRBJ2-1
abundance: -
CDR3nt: TGTGCCAGCATTCGTGGGACTAGCTCGTGGAATGAGCAGTTCTTC
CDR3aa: CASIRGTSSWNEQFF

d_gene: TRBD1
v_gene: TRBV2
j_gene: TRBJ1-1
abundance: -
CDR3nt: TGTGCCAGCACCAGAACGACAGGGTCTGAAGCTTTCTTT
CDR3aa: CASTRTTGSEAFF

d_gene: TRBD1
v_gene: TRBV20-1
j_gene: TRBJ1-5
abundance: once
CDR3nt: TGCAGTGCTCGAGTCCAGGGGGTCGGTCAGCCCCAGCATTTT
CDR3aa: CSARVQGVGQPQHF

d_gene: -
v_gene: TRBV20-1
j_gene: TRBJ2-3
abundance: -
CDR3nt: TGCAGTGCCTTTAGCGGCACAGATACGCAGTATTTT
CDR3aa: CSAFSGTDTQYF

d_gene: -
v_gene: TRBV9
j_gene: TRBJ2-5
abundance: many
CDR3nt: TGTGCCAGCAGCCTAGGGGTTGGCGAGACCCAGTACTTC
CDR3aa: CASSLGVGETQYF

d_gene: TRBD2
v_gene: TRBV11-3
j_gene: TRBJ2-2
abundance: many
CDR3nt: TGTGCCAGCACGGGCGTGTCTAGCGGGAGGGCCGAGCACGGGGAGCTGTTTTTT
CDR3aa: CASTGVSSGRAEHGELFF

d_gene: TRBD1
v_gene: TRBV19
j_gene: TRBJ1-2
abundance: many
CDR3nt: TGTGCCAGTAGTATGGTCGGGACAGCAAGTCGAAGAAACTATGGCTACACCTTC
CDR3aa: CASSMVGTASRRNYGYTF

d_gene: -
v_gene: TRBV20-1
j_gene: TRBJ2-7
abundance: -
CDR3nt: TGCAGTGCTAGTGGGACTGAGTTCTACGAGCAGTACTTC
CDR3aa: CSASGTEFYEQYF

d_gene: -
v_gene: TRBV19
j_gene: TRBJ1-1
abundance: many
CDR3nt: TGTGCCAGTAGTATAGTCCGGGCCCGGGACACTGAAGCTTTCTTT
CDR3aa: CASSIVRARDTEAFF

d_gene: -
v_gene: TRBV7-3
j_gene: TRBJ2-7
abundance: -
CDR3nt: TGTGCCAGCAGCGTTGGGGGCACGTACTTC
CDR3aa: CASSVGGTYF

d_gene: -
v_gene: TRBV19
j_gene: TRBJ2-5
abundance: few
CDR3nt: TGTGCCAGTAGTATGGGTTTGGAGACCCAGTACTTC
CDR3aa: CASSMGLETQYF

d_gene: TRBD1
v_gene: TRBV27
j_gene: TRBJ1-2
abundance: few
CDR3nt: TGTGCCAGCAGGGGACAGGCCCACTATGGCTACACCTTC
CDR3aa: CASRGQAHYGYTF

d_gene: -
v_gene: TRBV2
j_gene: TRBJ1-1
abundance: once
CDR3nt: TGTGCCAGCAGTGAATTTGAGGGGCAGGGTGAAGCTTTCTTT
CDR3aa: CASSEFEGQGEAFF

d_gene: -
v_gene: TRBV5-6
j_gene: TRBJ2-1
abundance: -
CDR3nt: TGTGCCAGCAGCTCCGTCCGGGGGTCCTACAATGAGCAGTTCTTC
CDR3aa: CASSSVRGSYNEQFF

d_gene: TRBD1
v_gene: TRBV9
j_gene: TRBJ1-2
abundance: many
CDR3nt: TGTGCCAGCAGCGCGGACAGGGGGCGAGTTGGTGGCTACACCTTC
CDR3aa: CASSADRGRVGGYTF

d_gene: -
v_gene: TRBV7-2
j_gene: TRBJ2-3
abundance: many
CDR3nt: TGTGCCAGCAGCCCCCGGGGAGCATCAGATACGCAGTATTTT
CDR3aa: CASSPRGASDTQYF

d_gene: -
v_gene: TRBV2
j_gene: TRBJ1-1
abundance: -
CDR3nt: TGTGCCAGCAGTGAAGCTGGCATCTCGAACACTGAAGCTTTCTTT
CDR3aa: CASSEAGISNTEAFF

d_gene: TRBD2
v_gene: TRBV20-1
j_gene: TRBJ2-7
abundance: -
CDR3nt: TGCAGTGCTAGGGGGACTAGCGGGAGCATCTACGAGCAGTACTTC
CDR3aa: CSARGTSGSIYEQYF

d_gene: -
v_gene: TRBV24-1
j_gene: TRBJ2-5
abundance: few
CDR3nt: TGTGCCACCAGTGGGGCAGGGACTGCGACCCAGTACTTC
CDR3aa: CATSGAGTATQYF

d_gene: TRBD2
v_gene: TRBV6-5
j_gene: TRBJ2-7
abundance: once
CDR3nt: TGTGCCAGCAGTTATAGGCGGGAGGGGGCCTACGAGCAGTACTTC
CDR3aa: CASSYRREGAYEQYF

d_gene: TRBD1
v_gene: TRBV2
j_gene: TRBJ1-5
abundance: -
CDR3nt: TGTGCCAGCCAATGGGACAGGGGGCAGCCCCAGCATTTT
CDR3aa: CASQWDRGQPQHF

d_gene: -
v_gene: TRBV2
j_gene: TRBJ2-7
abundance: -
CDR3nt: TGTGCCAGCAGTGTGAGTGCTTACGAGCAGTACTTC
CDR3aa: CASSVSAYEQYF

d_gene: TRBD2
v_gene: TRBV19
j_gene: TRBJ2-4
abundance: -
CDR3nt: TGTGCCAGTAGTACACTAGCGGGAGAGAGAAACATTCAGTACTTC
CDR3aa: CASSTLAGERNIQYF

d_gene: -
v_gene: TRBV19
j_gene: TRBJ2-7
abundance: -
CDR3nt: TGTGCCAGTAATAAGGGGGGACCCTACGAGCAGTACTTC
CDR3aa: CASNKGGPYEQYF

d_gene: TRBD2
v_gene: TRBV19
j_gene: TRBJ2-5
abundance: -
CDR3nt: TGTGCCACCCGACTAGCGGGGGGGCCAGAGACCCAGTACTTC
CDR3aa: CATRLAGGPETQYF

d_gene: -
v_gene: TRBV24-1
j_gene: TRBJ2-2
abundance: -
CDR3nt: TGTGCCACCAGTAGGACTTATAACACTGGGGAGCTGTTTTTT
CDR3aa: CATSRTYNTGELFF

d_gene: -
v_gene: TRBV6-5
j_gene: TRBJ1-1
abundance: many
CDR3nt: TGTGCCAGCAGTTACACGGGAGACACACAAGCTTTCTTT
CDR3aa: CASSYTGDTQAFF

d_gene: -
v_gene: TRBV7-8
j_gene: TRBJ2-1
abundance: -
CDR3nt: TGTGCCAGCAGCTTAGCCACCGATGAGCAGTTCTTC
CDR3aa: CASSLATDEQFF

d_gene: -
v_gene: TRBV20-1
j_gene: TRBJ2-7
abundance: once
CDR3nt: TGCAGTGCTGGGGGGGACAGCTCCTACGAGCAGTACTTC
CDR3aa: CSAGGDSSYEQYF

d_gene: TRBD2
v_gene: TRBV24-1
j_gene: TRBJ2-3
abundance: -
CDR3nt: TGTGCCACCAGTGACGCTAGCGGGAGGGCCCCAGATACGCAGTATTTT
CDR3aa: CATSDASGRAPDTQYF

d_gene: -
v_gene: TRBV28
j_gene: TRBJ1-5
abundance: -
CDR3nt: TGTGCCAGCAGTTTTCACAGGGGCAATCAGCCCCAGCATTTT
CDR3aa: CASSFHRGNQPQHF

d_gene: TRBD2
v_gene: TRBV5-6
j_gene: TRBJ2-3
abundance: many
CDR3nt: TGTGCCAGCAGCGCCAGGACTAGCGGGATCACAGATACGCAGTATTTT
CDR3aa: CASSARTSGITDTQYF

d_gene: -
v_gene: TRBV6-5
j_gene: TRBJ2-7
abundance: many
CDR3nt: TGTGCCAGCAGTTCCACCCCGACTAGCTCCTACGAGCAGTACTTC
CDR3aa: CASSSTPTSSYEQYF

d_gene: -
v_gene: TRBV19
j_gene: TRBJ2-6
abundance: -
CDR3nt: TGTGCCAGTAGTATTACGGGGGAAGGGGTGAGTGACGTCCTGACTTTC
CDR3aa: CASSITGEGVSDVLTF

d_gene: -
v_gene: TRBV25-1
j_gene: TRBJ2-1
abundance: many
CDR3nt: TGTGCCAGCAGCCAACGGGGAGGCTCCTACAATGAGCAGTTCTTC
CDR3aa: CASSQRGGSYNEQFF

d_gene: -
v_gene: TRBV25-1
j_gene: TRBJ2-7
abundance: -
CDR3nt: TGTGCCAGCAGCACGGGGCAGGGAGGCTCGAAAGACTACGAGCAGTACTTC
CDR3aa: CASSTGQGGSKDYEQYF

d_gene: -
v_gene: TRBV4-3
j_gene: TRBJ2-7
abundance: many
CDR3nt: TGCGCCAGCAGCCAACTGAGCGGTGGCGGCTACGAGCAGTACTTC
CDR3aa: CASSQLSGGGYEQYF

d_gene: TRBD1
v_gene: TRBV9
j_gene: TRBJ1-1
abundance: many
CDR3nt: TGTGCCAGCACGTCAGGGGGGGCCACTGAAGCTTTCTTT
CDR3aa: CASTSGGATEAFF